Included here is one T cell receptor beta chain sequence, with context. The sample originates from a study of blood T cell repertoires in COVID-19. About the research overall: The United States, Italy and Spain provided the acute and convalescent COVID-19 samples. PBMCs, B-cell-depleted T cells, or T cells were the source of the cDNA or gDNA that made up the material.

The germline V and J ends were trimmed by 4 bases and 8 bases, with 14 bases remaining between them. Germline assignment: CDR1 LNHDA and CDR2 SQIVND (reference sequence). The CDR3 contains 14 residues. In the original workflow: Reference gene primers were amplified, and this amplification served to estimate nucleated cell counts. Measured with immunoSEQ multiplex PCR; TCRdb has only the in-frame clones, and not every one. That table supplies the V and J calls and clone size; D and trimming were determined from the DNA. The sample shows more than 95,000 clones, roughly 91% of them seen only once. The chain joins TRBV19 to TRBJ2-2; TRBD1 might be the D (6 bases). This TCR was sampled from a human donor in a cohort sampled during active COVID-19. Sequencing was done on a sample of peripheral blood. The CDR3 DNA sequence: TGTGCCAGTAGTACTTTACAGGGATCGGGGGAGCTGTTTTTT. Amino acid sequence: CASSTLQGSGELFF.